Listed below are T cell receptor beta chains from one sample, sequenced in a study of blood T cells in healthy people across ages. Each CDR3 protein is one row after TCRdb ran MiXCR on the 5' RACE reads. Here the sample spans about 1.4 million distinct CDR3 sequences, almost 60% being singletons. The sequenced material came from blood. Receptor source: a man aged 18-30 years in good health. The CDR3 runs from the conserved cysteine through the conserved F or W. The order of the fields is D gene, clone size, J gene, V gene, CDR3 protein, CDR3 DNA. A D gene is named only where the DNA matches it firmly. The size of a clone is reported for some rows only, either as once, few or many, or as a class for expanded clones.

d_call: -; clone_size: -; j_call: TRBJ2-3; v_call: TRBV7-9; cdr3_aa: CASSLAREDTQYF; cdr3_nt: TGTGCCAGCAGCTTAGCCAGGGAAGATACGCAGTATTTT
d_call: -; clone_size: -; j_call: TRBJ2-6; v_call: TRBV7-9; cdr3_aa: CASSRSGPLLISGANVLTF; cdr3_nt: TGTGCCAGCAGCCGGAGTGGACCCCTACTCATCTCTGGGGCCAACGTCCTGACTTTC
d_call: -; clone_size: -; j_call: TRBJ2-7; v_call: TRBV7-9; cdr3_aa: CASSFLQTAAVEQYF; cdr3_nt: TGTGCCAGCAGCTTTCTGCAGACAGCGGCAGTGGAGCAGTACTTC
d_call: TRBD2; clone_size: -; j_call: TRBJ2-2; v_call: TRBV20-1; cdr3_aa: CSARDHLSGSDTGELFF; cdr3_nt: TGCAGTGCTAGAGATCATCTAAGCGGGAGCGACACCGGGGAGCTGTTTTTT
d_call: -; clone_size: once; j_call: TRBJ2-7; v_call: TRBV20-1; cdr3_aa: CSANTGHPGPYF; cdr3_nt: TGCAGTGCTAACACAGGACATCCGGGCCCTTACTTC
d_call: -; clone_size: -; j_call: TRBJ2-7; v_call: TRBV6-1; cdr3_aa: CASSEVWGATYEQYF; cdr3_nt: TGTGCCAGCAGTGAAGTATGGGGGGCTACCTACGAGCAGTACTTC
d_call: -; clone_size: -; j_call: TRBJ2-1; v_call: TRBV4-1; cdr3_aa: CASSQNIGWGYRNEQFF; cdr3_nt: TGCGCCAGCAGCCAGAATATTGGGTGGGGGTACCGTAATGAGCAGTTCTTC
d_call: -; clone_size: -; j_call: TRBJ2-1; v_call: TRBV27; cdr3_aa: CASSSPGPSNEQFF; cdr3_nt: TGTGCCAGCAGTTCCCCCGGACCTTCCAATGAGCAGTTCTTC
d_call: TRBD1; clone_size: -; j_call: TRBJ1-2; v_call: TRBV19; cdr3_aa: CASSIAAGGYGYTF; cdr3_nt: TGCGCCAGTAGTATTGCGGCAGGGGGCTATGGCTACACCTTC
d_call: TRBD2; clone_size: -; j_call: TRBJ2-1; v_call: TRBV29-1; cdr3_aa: CSVEPTSGGDNEQFF; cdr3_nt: TGCAGCGTGGAACCGACTAGCGGGGGGGACAATGAGCAGTTCTTC
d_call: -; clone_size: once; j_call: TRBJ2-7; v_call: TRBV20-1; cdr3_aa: CSVFPDPNYEQYF; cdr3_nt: TGCAGTGTTTTCCCCGACCCGAACTACGAGCAGTACTTC
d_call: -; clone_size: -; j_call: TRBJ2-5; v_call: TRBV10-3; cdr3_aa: CAISQEGETQYF; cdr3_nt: TGTGCCATCAGTCAGGAGGGAGAGACCCAGTACTTC
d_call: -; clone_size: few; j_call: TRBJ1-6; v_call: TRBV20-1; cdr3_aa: CSAPLDGYNSPLHF; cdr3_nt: TGCAGTGCTCCGCTCGACGGGTATAATTCACCCCTCCACTTT
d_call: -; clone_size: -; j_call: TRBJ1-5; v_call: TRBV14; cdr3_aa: CASSRGGIDQPQHF; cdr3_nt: TGTGCCAGCAGTCGGGGGGGAATCGATCAGCCCCAGCATTTT
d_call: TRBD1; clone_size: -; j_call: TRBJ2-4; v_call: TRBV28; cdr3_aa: CASSLSGGPKNIQYF; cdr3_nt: TGTGCCAGCAGTTTGTCAGGGGGCCCCAAAAACATTCAGTACTTC
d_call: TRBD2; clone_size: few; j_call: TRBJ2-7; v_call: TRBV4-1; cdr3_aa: CASSQGGLAEAYEQYF; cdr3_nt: TGCGCCAGCAGCCAAGGTGGGCTAGCGGAAGCCTACGAGCAGTACTTC
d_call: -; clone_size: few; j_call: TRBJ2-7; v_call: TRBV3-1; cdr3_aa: CASSRTLTEYEQYF; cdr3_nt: TGTGCCAGCAGCCGCACCCTAACAGAATACGAGCAGTACTTC
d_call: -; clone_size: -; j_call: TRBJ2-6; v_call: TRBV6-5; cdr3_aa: CASTPLSGANVLTF; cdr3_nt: TGTGCCAGCACCCCTTTATCGGGGGCCAACGTCCTGACTTTC
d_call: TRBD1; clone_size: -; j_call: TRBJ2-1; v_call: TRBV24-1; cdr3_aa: CATGQGNYNEQFF; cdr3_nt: TGTGCCACGGGACAGGGGAACTACAATGAGCAGTTCTTC
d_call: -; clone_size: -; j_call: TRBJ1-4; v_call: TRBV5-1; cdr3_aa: CASSLGGPFNEKLFF; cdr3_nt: TGCGCCAGCAGCTTGGGAGGTCCATTTAATGAAAAACTGTTTTTT
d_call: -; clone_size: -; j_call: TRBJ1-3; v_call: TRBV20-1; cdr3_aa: CSARESASGNTKYF; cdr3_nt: TGCAGTGCTAGAGAGAGTGCCTCTGGAAACACCAAATATTTT
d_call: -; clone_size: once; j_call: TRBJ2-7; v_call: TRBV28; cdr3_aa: CASSFIRGISYEQYF; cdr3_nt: TGTGCCAGCAGTTTCATCAGGGGAATCTCCTACGAGCAGTACTTC
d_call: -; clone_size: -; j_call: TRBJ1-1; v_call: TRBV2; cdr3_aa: CAKGRQFMNTEAFF; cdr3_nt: TGTGCCAAGGGGAGACAATTCATGAACACTGAAGCTTTCTTT
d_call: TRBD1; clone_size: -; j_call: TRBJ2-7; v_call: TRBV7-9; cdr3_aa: CASSKDRGGDEQYF; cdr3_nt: TGTGCCAGCAGCAAAGACAGGGGTGGCGACGAGCAGTACTTC
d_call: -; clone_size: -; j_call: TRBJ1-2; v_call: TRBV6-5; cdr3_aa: CASSSEDPARYGYTF; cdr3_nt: TGTGCCAGCAGTTCCGAGGACCCGGCGCGGTATGGCTACACCTTC
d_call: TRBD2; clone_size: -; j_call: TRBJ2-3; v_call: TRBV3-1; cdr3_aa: CASSQIRPGTSGGAGWRGTDTQYF; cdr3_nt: TGTGCCAGCAGCCAAATCCGCCCCGGGACTAGCGGGGGGGCAGGATGGCGCGGCACAGATACACAGTATTTT
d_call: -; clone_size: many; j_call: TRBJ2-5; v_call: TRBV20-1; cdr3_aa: CSAAGEETQYF; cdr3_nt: TGCAGTGCGGCGGGCGAAGAGACCCAGTACTTC
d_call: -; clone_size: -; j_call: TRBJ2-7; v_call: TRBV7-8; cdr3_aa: CASSLAPRTDYEQYF; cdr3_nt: TGTGCCAGCAGCTTAGCCCCCCGGACGGATTACGAGCAGTACTTC
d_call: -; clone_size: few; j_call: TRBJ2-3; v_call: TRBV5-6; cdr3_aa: CASSGLYFPTDTQYF; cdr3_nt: TGTGCCAGCAGCGGACTTTACTTTCCCACAGATACGCAGTATTTT
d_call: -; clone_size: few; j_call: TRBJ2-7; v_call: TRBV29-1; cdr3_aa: CSVGFRATYEQYF; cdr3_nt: TGCAGCGTTGGGTTTCGGGCCACCTACGAGCAGTACTTC
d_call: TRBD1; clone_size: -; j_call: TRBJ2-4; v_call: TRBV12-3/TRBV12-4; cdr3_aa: CASHGQGAREQYF; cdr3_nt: TGTGCCAGCCACGGACAGGGGGCTCGGGAGCAGTACTTC
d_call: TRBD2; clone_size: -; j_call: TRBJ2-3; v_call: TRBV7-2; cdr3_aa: CASSFMGRGDTQYF; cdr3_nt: TGTGCCAGCAGCTTTATGGGGAGGGGAGATACGCAGTATTTT
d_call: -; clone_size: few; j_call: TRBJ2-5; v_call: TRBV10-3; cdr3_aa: CATGGGAAHETQYF; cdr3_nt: TGTGCCACCGGGGGCGGGGCAGCCCATGAGACCCAGTACTTC
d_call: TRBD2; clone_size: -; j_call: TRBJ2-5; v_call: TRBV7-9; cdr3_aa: CASSTNSGLAGESETQYF; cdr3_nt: TGTGCCAGCAGCACCAACTCGGGACTAGCGGGAGAGAGTGAGACCCAGTACTTC
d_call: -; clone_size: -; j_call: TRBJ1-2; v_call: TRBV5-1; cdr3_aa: CASTPVGRDGYTF; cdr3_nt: TGCGCCAGCACGCCAGTTGGTAGAGATGGCTACACCTTC
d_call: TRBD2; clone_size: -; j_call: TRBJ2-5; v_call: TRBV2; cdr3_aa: CASSELEGGETQYF; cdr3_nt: TGTGCCAGCAGTGAGTTGGAGGGAGGGGAGACCCAGTACTTC
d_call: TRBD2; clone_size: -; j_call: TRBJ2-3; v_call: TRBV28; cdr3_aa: CASRHPRGGSTDTQYF; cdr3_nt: TGTGCCAGCAGACACCCTCGCGGGGGGAGCACAGATACGCAGTATTTT
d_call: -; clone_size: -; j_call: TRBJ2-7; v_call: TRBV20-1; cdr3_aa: CSARDNAYEQYF; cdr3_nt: TGCAGTGCTAGAGATAACGCTTACGAGCAGTACTTC
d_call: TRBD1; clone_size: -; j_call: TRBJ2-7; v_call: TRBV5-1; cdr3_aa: CASSLGPGQGKYEQYF; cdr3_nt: TGCGCCAGCAGCTTGGGCCCGGGACAGGGGAAATACGAGCAGTACTTC
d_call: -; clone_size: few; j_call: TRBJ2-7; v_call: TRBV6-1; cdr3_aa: CASSEPDEGEQYF; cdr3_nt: TGTGCCAGCAGTGAACCGGACGAGGGGGAGCAGTACTTC
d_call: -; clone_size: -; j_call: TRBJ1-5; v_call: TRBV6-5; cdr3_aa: CARAPDLLNQPQHF; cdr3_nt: TGTGCCAGGGCCCCTGACCTTCTCAATCAGCCCCAGCATTTT